Sequencing of this TCR beta chain was carried out in a study of control samples from healthy donors and cancer patients. V was pared by 4 bases and J by 5 bases, with 19 bases between. The CDR3 contains 16 residues. Germline V gives CDR1 SGHTS, CDR2 YDEGEE. Method: immunoSEQ multiplex PCR; TCRdb's copy keeps in-frame clones and lacks some. This sample carries 65,000 to 100,000 clones, around 87% of them seen once, and the ten largest clones take roughly 20%. The chain recombines TRBV5-8 with TRBJ1-5; weak D call: TRBD1 (6 bases). The TCR sequence derives from a man aged 45-65 years in good health. The sequenced sample consisted of blood. The chain's CDR3 is CASSKDSSRPYQPQHF. The CDR3 nucleotides read TGTGCCAGCAGCAAGGACAGCTCAAGGCCTTATCAGCCCCAGCATTTT.